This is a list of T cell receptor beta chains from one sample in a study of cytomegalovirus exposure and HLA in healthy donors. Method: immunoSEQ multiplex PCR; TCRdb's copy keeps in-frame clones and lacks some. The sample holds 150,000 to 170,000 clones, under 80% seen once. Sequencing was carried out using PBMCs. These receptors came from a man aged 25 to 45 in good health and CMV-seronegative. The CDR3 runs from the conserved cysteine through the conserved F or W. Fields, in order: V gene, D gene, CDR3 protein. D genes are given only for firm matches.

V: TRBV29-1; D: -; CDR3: CSVEDPGKGYPF
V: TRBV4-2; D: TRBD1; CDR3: CASSQDETGGYEQYF
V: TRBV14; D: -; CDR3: CASSQWSTGRNIQYF
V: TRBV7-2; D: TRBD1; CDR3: CASSSTGGLYSPLHF
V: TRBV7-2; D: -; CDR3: CASSLQLAAYNEQFF
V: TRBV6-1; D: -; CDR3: CASSRGRGAYEQYF
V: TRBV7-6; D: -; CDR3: CASSLAPGINEQFF
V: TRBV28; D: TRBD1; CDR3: CASSLTGGRPPLHF
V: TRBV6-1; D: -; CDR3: CASSEDPGERNQPQHF
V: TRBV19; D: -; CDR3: CASSGRVGHYGYTF
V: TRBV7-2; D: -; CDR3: CASSLRPLATDTQYF
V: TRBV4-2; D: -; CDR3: CASSQDLGDEQFF